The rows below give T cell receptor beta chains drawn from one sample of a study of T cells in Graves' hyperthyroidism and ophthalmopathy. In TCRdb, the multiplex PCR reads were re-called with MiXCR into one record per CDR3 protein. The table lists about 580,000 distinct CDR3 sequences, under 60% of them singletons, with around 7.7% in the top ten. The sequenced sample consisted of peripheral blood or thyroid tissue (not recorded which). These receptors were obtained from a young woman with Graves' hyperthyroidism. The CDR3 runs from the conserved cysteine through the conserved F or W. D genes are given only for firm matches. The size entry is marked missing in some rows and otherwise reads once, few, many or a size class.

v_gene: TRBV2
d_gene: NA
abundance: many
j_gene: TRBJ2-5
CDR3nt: TGTGCCAGCAGTGGGCTAGCAGCCAGCCAAGAGACCCAGTACTTC
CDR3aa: CASSGLAASQETQYF

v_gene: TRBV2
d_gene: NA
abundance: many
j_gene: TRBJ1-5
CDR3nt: TGTGCCAGCACGATCCTGGCTAATCAGCCCCAGCATTTT
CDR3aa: CASTILANQPQHF

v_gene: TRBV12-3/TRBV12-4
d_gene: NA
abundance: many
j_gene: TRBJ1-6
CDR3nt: TGTGCCAGCAGTGGTACAGGGACTGGAAATTCACCCCTCCACTTT
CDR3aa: CASSGTGTGNSPLHF

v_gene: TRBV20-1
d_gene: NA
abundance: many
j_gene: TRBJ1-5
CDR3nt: TGCAGTGCTAGAGGTACAGCGAGCAATCAGCCCCAGCATTTT
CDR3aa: CSARGTASNQPQHF

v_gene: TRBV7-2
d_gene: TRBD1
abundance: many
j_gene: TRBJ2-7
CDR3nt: TGTGCCAGCAGCTTTCCACAGGGGGCGACCTACGAGCAGTACTTC
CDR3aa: CASSFPQGATYEQYF

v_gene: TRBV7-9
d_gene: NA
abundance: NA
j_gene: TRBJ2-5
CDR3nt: TGTGCCAGCAGCTTGGTCCTGGGACACAAAGAGACCCAGTACTTC
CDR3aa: CASSLVLGHKETQYF

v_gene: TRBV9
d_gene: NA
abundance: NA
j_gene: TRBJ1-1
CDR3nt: TGTGCCATCAGTGGGGACACGAACACTGAAGCTTTCTTT
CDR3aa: CAISGDTNTEAFF

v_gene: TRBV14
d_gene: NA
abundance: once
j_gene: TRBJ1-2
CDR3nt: TGTGCCAGCAGCCCCTCGGCAGTCGCTTATGGCTACACCTTC
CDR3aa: CASSPSAVAYGYTF

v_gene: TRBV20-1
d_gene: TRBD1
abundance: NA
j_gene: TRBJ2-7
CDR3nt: TGCAGTGCTAGAGCGGGGACAGGGAGAGAGGAGCAGTACTTC
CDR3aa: CSARAGTGREEQYF

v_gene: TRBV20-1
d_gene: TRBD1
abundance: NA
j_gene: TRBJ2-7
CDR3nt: TGCAGTGCTAGTACAGGGGGTTACTACGAGCAGTACTTC
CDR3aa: CSASTGGYYEQYF

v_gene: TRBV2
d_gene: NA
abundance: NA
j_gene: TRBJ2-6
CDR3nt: TGTGCCAGCAGTGGCTACAGGACTGGAGGGGCCAACGTCCTGACTTTC
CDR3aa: CASSGYRTGGANVLTF

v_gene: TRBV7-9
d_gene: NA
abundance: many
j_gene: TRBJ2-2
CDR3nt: TGTGCCAGCAGCTCCCCCGAAGGGGGGGAGCTGTTTTTT
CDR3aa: CASSSPEGGELFF

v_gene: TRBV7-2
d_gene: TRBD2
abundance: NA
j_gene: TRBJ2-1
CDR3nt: TGTGCCAGCAGTTATGGCGGCGGGAGGGCACATGAGCAGTTCTTC
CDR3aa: CASSYGGGRAHEQFF

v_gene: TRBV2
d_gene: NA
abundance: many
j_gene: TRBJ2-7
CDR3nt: TGTGCCAGCACCGAGGATCAGTTAGCCTACGAGCAGTACTTC
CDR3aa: CASTEDQLAYEQYF

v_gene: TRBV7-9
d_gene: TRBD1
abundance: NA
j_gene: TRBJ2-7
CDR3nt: TGTGCCAGCAGTGAAACCGGGACAGGGGGCTCGGAGCAGTACTTC
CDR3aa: CASSETGTGGSEQYF

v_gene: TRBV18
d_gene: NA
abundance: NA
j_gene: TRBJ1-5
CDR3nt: TGTGCCAGCTCACCTCCAGACGGCGAGCCCCAGCATTTT
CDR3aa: CASSPPDGEPQHF

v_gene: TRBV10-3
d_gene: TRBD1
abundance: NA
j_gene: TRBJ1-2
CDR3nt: TGTGCCGCCTACGGACAGGGGGCGACCGGCTACACCTTC
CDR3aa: CAAYGQGATGYTF

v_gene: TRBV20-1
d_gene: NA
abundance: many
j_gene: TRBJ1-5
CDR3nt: TGCAGTGCTAGAAAGACAGGACTAAATCAGCCCCAGCATTTT
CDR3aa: CSARKTGLNQPQHF

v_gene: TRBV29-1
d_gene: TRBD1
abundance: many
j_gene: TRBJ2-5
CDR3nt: TGCAGCGTCCTACAGGGGGTCGAGACCCAGTACTTC
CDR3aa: CSVLQGVETQYF

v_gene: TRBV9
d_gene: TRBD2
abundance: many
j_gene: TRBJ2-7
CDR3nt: TGTGCCAGCAGCGTTAGCGGGGCAACCTACGAGCAGTACTTC
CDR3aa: CASSVSGATYEQYF

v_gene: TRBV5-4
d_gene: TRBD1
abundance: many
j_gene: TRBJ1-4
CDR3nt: TGTGCCAGCAGCCCGGGGACAGGTCATAATGAAAAACTGTTTTTT
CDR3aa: CASSPGTGHNEKLFF

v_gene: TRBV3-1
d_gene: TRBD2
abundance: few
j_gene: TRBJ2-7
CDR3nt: TGTGCCAGCAGCCAAGGAGTTCCGGGACTAGCGGCCTACGAGCAGTACTTC
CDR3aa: CASSQGVPGLAAYEQYF

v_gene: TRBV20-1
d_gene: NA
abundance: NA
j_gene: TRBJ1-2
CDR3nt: TGCAGTGCTCTCGGGGGGCGCGGGGTCTATGGCTACACCTTC
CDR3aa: CSALGGRGVYGYTF

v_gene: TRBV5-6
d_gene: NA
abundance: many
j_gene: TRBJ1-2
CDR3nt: TGTGCCAGCAGTTCCACACAGGGACGGTGGGTCTATGGCTACACCTTC
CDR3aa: CASSSTQGRWVYGYTF

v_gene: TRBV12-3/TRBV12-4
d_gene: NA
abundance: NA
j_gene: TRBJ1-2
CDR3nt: TGTGCCAGCAGCTGGACAGTGGGTAATGGCTACACCTTC
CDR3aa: CASSWTVGNGYTF

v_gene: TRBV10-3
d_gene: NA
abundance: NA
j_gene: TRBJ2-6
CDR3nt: TGTGCCAGCAGTGTGCTGGGGGCCAACGTCCTGACTTTC
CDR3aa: CASSVLGANVLTF

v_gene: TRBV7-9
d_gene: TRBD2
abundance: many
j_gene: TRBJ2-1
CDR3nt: TGTGCCAGCAGCTTGAGCGGGGACAATGAGCAGTTCTTC
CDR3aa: CASSLSGDNEQFF

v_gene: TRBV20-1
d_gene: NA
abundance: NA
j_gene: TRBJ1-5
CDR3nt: TGCAGTGCTAGAGGCGGAGGACGACCATCTCAGAGGCAGCATTTT
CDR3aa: CSARGGGRPSQRQHF

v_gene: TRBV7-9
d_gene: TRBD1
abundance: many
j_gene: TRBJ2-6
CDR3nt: TGTGCCAGCAGCCTTATACAAGGGGGCCGCTCTGGGGCCAACGTCCTGACTTTC
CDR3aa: CASSLIQGGRSGANVLTF

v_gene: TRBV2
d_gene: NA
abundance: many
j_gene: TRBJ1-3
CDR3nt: TGTGCCAGCATTCCACCGACGGGACACCTAGAGTTCTCTGGAAACACCATATATTTT
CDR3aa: CASIPPTGHLEFSGNTIYF

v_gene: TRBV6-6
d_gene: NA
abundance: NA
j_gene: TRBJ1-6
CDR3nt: TGTGCCAGCAGTTATCTTCATTCACCCCTCCACTTT
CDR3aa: CASSYLHSPLHF

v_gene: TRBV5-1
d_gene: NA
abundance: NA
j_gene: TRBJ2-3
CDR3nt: TGCGCCAGCAGCCAAAATGCAGATACGCAGTATTTT
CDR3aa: CASSQNADTQYF

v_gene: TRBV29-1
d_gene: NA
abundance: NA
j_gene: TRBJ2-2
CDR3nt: TGCACCAGTGAGCTCCCATGGTCGGCCGGGGAGCTGTTTTTT
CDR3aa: CTSELPWSAGELFF

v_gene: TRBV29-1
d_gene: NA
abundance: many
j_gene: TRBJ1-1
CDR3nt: TGCAGCGTTGTCCAGGCCATGAACACTGAAGCTTTCTTT
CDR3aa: CSVVQAMNTEAFF

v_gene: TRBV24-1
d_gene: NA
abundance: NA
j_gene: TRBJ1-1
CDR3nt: TGTGCCACCAGCCTGACAGGAGGGACTGAAGCTTTCTTT
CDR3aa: CATSLTGGTEAFF

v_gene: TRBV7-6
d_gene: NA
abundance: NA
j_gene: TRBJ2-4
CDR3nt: TGTGCCAGCAGTCGGGGGAGGCGGAACATTCAGTACTTC
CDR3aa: CASSRGRRNIQYF

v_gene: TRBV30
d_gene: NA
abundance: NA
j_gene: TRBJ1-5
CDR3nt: TGTGCCTGGAGTGAACTCACAGGCACTAGGGATCAGCCCCAGCATTTT
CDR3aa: CAWSELTGTRDQPQHF

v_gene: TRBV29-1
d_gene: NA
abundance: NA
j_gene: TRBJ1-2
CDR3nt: TGCAGCGTCGAAGGGAGGGATGCCTACACCTTC
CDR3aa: CSVEGRDAYTF

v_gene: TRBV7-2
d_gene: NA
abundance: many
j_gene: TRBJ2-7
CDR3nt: TGTGCCAGCAGCTTAGTTTGGGACAACCTCTACGAGCAGTACTTC
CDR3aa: CASSLVWDNLYEQYF

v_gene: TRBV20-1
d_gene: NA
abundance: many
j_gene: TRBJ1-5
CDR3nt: TGCAGTGCTAGAGATATGAGCAATCAGCCCCAGCATTTT
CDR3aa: CSARDMSNQPQHF

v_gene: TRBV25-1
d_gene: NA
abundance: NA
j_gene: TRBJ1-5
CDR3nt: TGTGCCAGCAGTGATAGCCAGGGTCGTCAGCCCCAGCATTTT
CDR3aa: CASSDSQGRQPQHF